This T cell receptor beta chain appears in the sequencing data of a study of a mutant IDH1 vaccine in newly diagnosed glioma. Study overall: Before enrollment, the patients had been treated with radiotherapy alone, temozolomide alone, or both together. Most of them had received both.

Described time point: week 5, during vaccination. Each dose delivered 300 ug of mutant IDH1 20-mer peptide subcutaneously with imiquimod. Each astrocytoma in the donors was new, WHO grade 3 or 4, IDH1-mutant and ATRX-lost. The protocol was immunoSEQ multiplex PCR, while the TCRdb copy is restricted to in-frame clones and leaves out a portion. In the table there are approximately 57,000 clones, 82% of which are singletons. Regarding this clone: Antigen: not known.

This CDR3 has 11 residues. Germline V gives CDR1 DFQATT, CDR2 SNEGSKA (reference sequence). V was clipped by 5 bases and J by 10 bases, with 11 bases between them. This sequence originates from a woman between 18 and 30 years old with glioma. Some clones in this sample may be carry-over from other donors' samples. The sequencing used PBMCs, collected from a glioma patient whose treatment included an IDH1 peptide vaccine. This rearrangement joins TRBV20-1 to TRBJ1-4; D ambiguous. The CDR3 nucleotides are TGCAGTGCTTGGACTAACGGAAAACTGTTTTTT. It is translated as CSAWTNGKLFF.